This T cell receptor (beta chain) was recorded in a study of shared clonotypes between healthy human individuals. Using immunoSEQ multiplex PCR, the repertoire was profiled, and TCRdb retains in-frame clones only, with some absent. The sample lists about 2.1 million clones, 90% to 95% occurring once. Study conclusions and caveats: Shared clonotypes across all four donors exceeded non-shared ones in generation probability. Sequencing depth was predicted to influence how clonotypes are shared among donors.

To note about this clone: What it recognizes is unknown.

Cells designated naive CD8 were CD45RO-negative and were positively selected for CCR7, with terminally differentiated effector memory CD45RA+ cells excluded. The source is a man between 18 and 35 years old in good health. Some clones in this sample may be carry-over from other donors' samples. The sample comprised naive CD8+ T cells from PBMCs.

CDR3 protein: CASSQQTGGAYEQYF. DNA of the CDR3: TGTGCCAGCAGCCAACAGACAGGGGGGGCCTACGAGCAGTACTTC. The chain links TRBV7-9 to TRBJ2-7; 9 bases map to TRBD1. J lost 2 bases, V lost 5 bases, and 7 bases had no gene match. The CDR3 has 15 residues. Germline lookup yields CDR1 SEHNR and CDR2 FQNEAQ (reference sequence). Using reference TRBV7-9 and TRBJ2-7 for the parts outside the CDR3, the full variable domain is DTGVSQNPRHKITKRGQNVTFRCDPISEHNRLYWYRQTLGQGPEFLTYFQNEAQLEKSRLLSDRFSAERPKGSFSTLEIQRTEQGDSAMYLCASSQQTGGAYEQYFGPGTRLTVT.